This T cell receptor beta chain was sequenced in a study of radiotherapy plus CTLA-4 blockade in lung cancer (dated by TCRdb to 2017 to 2018). Background for the entire study: Among the enrolled patients, about 19% had an objective response, and 31% reached disease control.

The study tested focal radiation therapy combined with CTLA-4 blockade (ipilimumab) in patients with chemo-refractory metastatic non-small-cell lung cancer. Study-wide findings and limitations: Early dynamic changes in blood T cell clones, together with increased serum interferon-beta after radiation, were reported as the strongest predictors of response. After treatment with radiotherapy and ipilimumab, TCR clones that originated in tumors expanded in peripheral blood.

About this clone itself: Its target antigen remains unknown. Base-call qualities are not available, and no considerably larger clone is one nucleotide away.

The library was made by the immunoSEQ multiplex PCR assay. The table comes from immuneACCESS by way of TCRdb, which keeps in-frame sequences with V and J called. Part of the clones is missing from these tables; in studies checked, under half for an unresolved V gene and the rest for unknown reasons. The sample contains around 72,000 clones, around four fifths of them found a single time. Around 7% of the sample is taken by the ten largest. This clonotype was obtained from a human donor with non-small cell lung cancer who had a complete response to radiotherapy plus ipilimumab. The input for sequencing was peripheral blood, taken from a patient treated with radiotherapy plus ipilimumab.

For the CDR3, the sequence is CASSGRNQETQYF. DNA sequence: TGTGCCAGTAGTGGACGGAACCAAGAGACCCAGTACTTC. Recombination linked TRBV19 to TRBJ2-5, with an unclear D gene assignment. Trimming removed 5 bases from V and 0 bases from J, leaving 7 bases between the germline ends. Based on the germline V gene (reference sequence), the CDR1 and CDR2 sequences are LNHDA and SQIVND. The CDR3 goes from the cysteine to the phenylalanine over 13 residues. This entry keeps only the CDR3 DNA: 39 bases, framed from base 1. The variable domain in full, with residues beyond the CDR3 obtained from the reference TRBV19 and TRBJ2-5 genes, is DGGITQSPKYLFRKEGQNVTLSCEQNLNHDAMYWYRQDPGQGLRLIYYSQIVNDFQKGDIAEGYSVSREKKESFPLTVTSAQKNPTAFYLCASSGRNQETQYFGPGTRLLVL.